What follows is one T cell receptor (beta chain) and its context. This sample is part of a study of T cell changes during pregnancy in multiple sclerosis. The method was immunoSEQ multiplex PCR; TCRdb's version includes in-frame clones alone and lacks a portion of them. The sample yields tens of thousands of clones, around 92% seen once. Trimming removed 5 bases at V and 7 bases at J, with 24 bases between. Germline V gene lookup returns CDR1 LNHDA and CDR2 SQIVND (reference sequence). CDR3 length: 17 residues. Sequenced material: peripheral blood. The chain links TRBV19 to TRBJ2-1, with a weak D call TRBD2 (6 bases). The sequence derives from a female donor with multiple sclerosis, enrolled in a pregnancy study. The CDR3 region is CASSYSGGTNLGNEQFF. CDR3 DNA sequence: TGTGCCAGTAGTTATTCGGGCGGGACCAATCTCGGTAATGAGCAGTTCTTC.